The text below deals with one T cell receptor beta chain. The target of this receptor is not known. Base qualities are missing; no much larger clone stands one base away. The sample originates from a study of cytomegalovirus exposure and HLA in healthy donors (dated by TCRdb to 2015 to 2018). A note on the overall study: According to an earlier analysis of 587 of the donors, some 170 million T cells yielded 120 million or so unique TCR beta sequences and around 280 Gb of sequence data. The study profiled the T cell repertoires of about 640 subjects by immunosequencing and related them to cytomegalovirus serostatus. Typing coverage differed by locus: A, B, C, DRB1 and DQB1 were typed in roughly 620-640 donors, DQA1 in about 500, DPA1 in some 600, and DPB1 in approximately 450. A later genetic analysis took genome-wide SNP genotypes for 398 of the 666 donors and used that subset as a discovery cohort. To predict cytomegalovirus infection status, the study combined high-throughput TCR immunosequencing, statistical association of individual TCRs with disease status, and machine learning. A separate validation cohort of approximately 130 different subjects was used in addition to the 666-subject first cohort. Approximately 310 gigabases of sequencing data and some 85 million unique TCR sequences were included in an early release covering around 650 HLA-typed donors. The study was designed to test whether signatures of past pathogen exposure could be identified by cataloging public T cell receptors. Because of strong linkage in the cohort, 5 or 6 DR-DQ haplotypes were treated as single units for association and clustering. All discovery cohort repertoires had been generated using a single sequencing platform. Of the roughly 390 genotyped donors, roughly 76% were placed in the genetic ancestry cluster associated with self-reported Caucasian donors. Among a few hundred genotyped donors of the cohort, an average of 235,054 unique TCR beta nucleotide sequences were sequenced per donor, around a sixth of them non-productive. To study patterns of TCR occurrence, a later analysis re-analyzed previously published TCR beta repertoires from 666 donors and added high-resolution HLA genotyping. To decide whether each TCR beta V gene segment behaved as functional or pseudogenic, an earlier analysis of over 500 of the donors relied on high-throughput TCR beta sequencing. The later analysis used no new phenotypic data to find candidate immune exposures, relying instead on TCR beta sequences and their occurrence across donors. HLA typing included class I and class II loci at four-digit resolution. Donor age, sex, ethnicity and CMV serostatus were collected together with the repertoire data. Study-wide findings and limitations: Several of the top co-occurrence clusters appeared to be linked to parvovirus B19, influenza, CMV and Epstein-Barr virus, according to a later analysis. At a false discovery rate of 0.05, a later analysis linked some 17,000 TCR beta sequences to specific HLA alleles. A further reported finding was that TCR beta sequences accurately predicted the HLA-A and HLA-B alleles for most subjects in the first cohort. Compared with equally common non-associated chains, HLA-associated TCR beta chains in a later analysis were more clonally expanded and had lower generation probabilities. Correlated functional status among segregating V segments might be attributable to linkage disequilibrium, but an unknown experimental factor could not be ruled out. In vitro tests confirmed that a few of the cytomegalovirus-associated TCR beta chains recognize cytomegalovirus antigens. When HLA alleles, especially DR and DQ, strongly co-occurred, TCR associations were difficult to assign to individual alleles. The presence/absence analyses assumed that sequencing depth was roughly uniform across donors, and that assumption may not be true. Cytomegalovirus status was reported to be diagnosed by the classifier with high specificity and sensitivity in both the original and validation cohorts. This cohort had only TCR beta chains sequenced, and the lack of alpha or paired-chain data limited which features could be detected. Immune exposure information for the cohort was limited to CMV serostatus. Some IMGT-functional V segments, including TRBV6-2 and TRBV6-3, could not be told apart with the 87-base-pair reads, so those segments were excluded. Across donors, most TCR sequences were observed very rarely, whereas some public TCRs were present in many individuals. A later analysis found that TCR association rates varied across HLA loci, with DRB1 alleles showing the most associated TCRs and HLA-C alleles the fewest. An earlier analysis of 587 of the donors showed that most TCR beta V segments appeared in productive rearrangements either about 87% or about 30% of the time, which broadly matched IMGT annotations. The authors suggested that the approach could potentially be generalized to other disease states and immunological phenotypes. Around 16 rarely observed V segments, including chromosome 9 orphons, were excluded from the earlier analysis of about 610 of the donors because counts were too low. A later genetic analysis associated a missense DCLRE1C variant with V-gene and J-gene trimming of TCR beta chains, and an independent cohort replicated the association. Compared with the approximately 710-donor mean, donors in an Asian-associated ancestry cluster had fewer N-insertions in productive TCRs, according to a later genetic analysis. A total of some 180 TCR beta chains were listed by the study as associated with cytomegalovirus. A group of highly shared sequence variants was considered likely to be a technical artifact of the sequencing pipeline. Because HLA typing was missing for some donors at each locus, association tests included only the typed subset. A later analysis found that most CMV-associated TCR beta chains appeared HLA-restricted, with HLA associations seemingly driven largely by CMV exposure.

The cohort comprised approximately 700 healthy bone marrow donors. All cohort members were sampled while nominally healthy, although unrecorded immune exposures were likely present. The donor was CMV seronegative and belonged to the group of 352 seronegative cohort members. Each donor provided a peripheral blood sample, and peripheral blood mononuclear cells were used for TCR beta sequencing. Genomic DNA was extracted from the blood cell samples with the Qiagen DNeasy Blood Extraction Kit. The library relied on the immunoSEQ multiplex PCR assay. For the multiplex PCR, a mixture combining 60 forward primers for TCR Vbeta segments and 13 reverse primers for TCR Jbeta segments was used. The CDR3 region of rearranged TCR beta genes was amplified from genomic DNA with a multiplex PCR assay. The amplified TCR beta libraries were sequenced on the Illumina HiSeq System as 87-base-pair reads. The study's own analysis went as follows. Across the 666 repertoires, a later analysis counted approximately 83 million unique TCR beta chains, around 11 million of which were shared by at least two donors. A nearest-neighbor algorithm error-corrected the raw reads and collapsed the reads into unique sequences, merging closely related sequences to remove PCR and sequencing errors. CDR3 sequences were aligned to IMGT reference sequences to assign V, D and J gene segments. For a sequence to be retained, a match of at least six nucleotides was required to both a V gene segment and a J gene segment. A rearrangement was called productive if the CDR3 had no stop codons and remained in frame with V and J, and every other rearrangement was called non-productive. CDR3 was defined by IMGT convention, running from the second conserved V-encoded cysteine to the conserved J-encoded phenylalanine. The earlier analysis of about 590 of the donors excluded sequences that lacked an unambiguous match to a single V gene segment. An earlier analysis of fewer than 750 of the donors called V segments functional above 56.7% productive rearrangements and segregating when the between-donor standard deviation exceeded 5%. To diagnose cytomegalovirus status from the catalog of TCR beta chain sequences, a statistical classification framework was built. In a later analysis, V and J genes were assigned by comparing TCR nucleotide sequences against IMGT/GENE-DB human TR gene sequences. A later analysis assigned CDR3 sequences and most-parsimonious VDJ recombination scenarios with the TCRdist pipeline. In a later analysis, each TCR beta chain was defined by its CDR3 amino acid sequence together with its V-gene family, and reads without a unique V-gene family were excluded. To address suspected cross-contamination and a sequencing artifact, a later analysis removed 450 to 700 highly shared, low-generation-probability nucleotide sequences. A later analysis calculated a clonal expansion index for each public chain from normalized within-repertoire ranks of inferred template counts. Generation probabilities in a later analysis came from a VDJ recombination model fitted to out-of-frame rearrangements, and those results were checked against IGoR. In a later analysis, TCR-TCR, TCR-HLA and TCR-CMV co-occurrence was scored with hypergeometric tests, and a repertoire-size bias correction was applied to TCR pairs. A later analysis estimated false discovery rates by permuting HLA or CMV assignments 20 times. In a later analysis, co-occurring TCRs were grouped using DBSCAN, and TCRdist sequence similarity was added for clustering within HLA-allele-positive subsets. Repertoires with fewer than 30,000 or more than 120,000 public chains were left out of co-occurrence clustering, as were roughly five repertoires with anomalous nucleotide sharing. TCRdb took over this immuneACCESS table, retaining in-frame rearrangements with V and J assigned. Such tables are incomplete; in checked studies, under half of the missing clones stem from an unresolved V gene, and the remainder is unexplained. V, J and clone size derive from that table, while D and trimming were established from the DNA sequence. Here the sample has about 140,000 clones; around 66% occur a single time. Approximately 6.5% of the sample is taken by the ten largest.

From the cysteine up to the phenylalanine, the CDR3 has a length of 14 residues. Just the 42-base CDR3 DNA is kept, in frame starting at base 1. From the germline V gene, CDR1 is SGHVS and CDR2 is FNYEAQ. Deletion took 1 base off V and 0 bases off J, with a span of 5 bases between the germline ends. The sample consisted of PBMCs. The chain links TRBV7-6 with TRBJ2-3; a confident D gene designation cannot be given. The TCR comes from a woman aged 55-70 years in good health and CMV-seronegative. Read as DNA, the sequence is TGTGCCAGCAGCTTAGGGCCGAGCACAGATACGCAGTATTTT. The translation is CASSLGPSTDTQYF.